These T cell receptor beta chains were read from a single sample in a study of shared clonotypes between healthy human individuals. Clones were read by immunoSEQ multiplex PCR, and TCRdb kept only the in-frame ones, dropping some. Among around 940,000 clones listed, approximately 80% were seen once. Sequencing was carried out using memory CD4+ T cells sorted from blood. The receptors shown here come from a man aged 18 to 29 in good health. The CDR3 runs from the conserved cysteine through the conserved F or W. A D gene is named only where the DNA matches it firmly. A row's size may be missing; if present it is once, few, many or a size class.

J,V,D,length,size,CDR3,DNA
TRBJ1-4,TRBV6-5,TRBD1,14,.,CASSYGRGLEKLFF,TGTGCCAGCAGTTACGGCAGGGGGCTTGAAAAACTGTTTTTT
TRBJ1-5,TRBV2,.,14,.,CASSVGQGGQPQHF,TGTGCCAGCTCGGTCGGGCAGGGCGGGCAGCCCCAGCATTTT
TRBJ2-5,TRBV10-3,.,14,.,CAISERDIPEEQYF,TGTGCCATCAGTGAGCGGGACATCCCTGAGGAGCAGTACTTC
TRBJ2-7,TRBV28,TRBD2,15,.,CASRGTIAGRYEQYF,TGTGCCAGCAGAGGTACTATAGCGGGGCGGTACGAGCAGTACTTC
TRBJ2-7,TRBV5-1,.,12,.,CASSSDSYEQYF,TGCGCCAGCAGCTCTGACTCCTACGAGCAGTACTTC
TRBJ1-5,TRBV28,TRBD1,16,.,CASGRDSMYSNQPQHF,TGTGCCAGTGGCCGGGACAGCATGTATAGCAATCAGCCCCAGCATTTT
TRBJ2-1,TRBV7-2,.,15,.,CASSPRAGSYNEQFF,TGTGCCAGCAGCCCCCGTGCCGGAAGTTACAATGAGCAGTTCTTC
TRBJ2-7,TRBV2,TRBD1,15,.,CASRISGTGLYEQYF,TGTGCCAGCAGGATTTCCGGGACAGGGTTGTACGAGCAGTACTTC
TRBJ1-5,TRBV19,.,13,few,CASSIQHNQPQHF,TGTGCCAGTAGTATACAGCATAATCAGCCCCAGCATTTT
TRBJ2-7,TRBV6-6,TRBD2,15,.,CASSYSGGNSYEQYF,TGTGCCAGCAGTTACAGCGGGGGGAACTCCTACGAGCAGTACTTC
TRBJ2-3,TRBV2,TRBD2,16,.,CASNSGGSTGTDTQYF,TGTGCCAGCAATAGCGGGGGGTCAACCGGCACAGATACGCAGTATTTT
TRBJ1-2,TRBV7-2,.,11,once,CASSLGAGYTF,TGTGCCAGCAGCTTAGGAGCTGGCTACACCTTC
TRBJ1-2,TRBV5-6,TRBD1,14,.,CASSWTGDEGGYTF,TGTGCCAGCAGCTGGACAGGGGATGAGGGTGGCTACACCTTC
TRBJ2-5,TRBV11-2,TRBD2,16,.,CASSLNSGGPIETQYF,TGTGCCAGCAGCTTAAATTCGGGAGGGCCCATAGAGACCCAGTACTTC
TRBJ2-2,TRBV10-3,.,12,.,CAISAFPGELFF,TGTGCCATCAGTGCCTTCCCCGGGGAGCTGTTTTTT
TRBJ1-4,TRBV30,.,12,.,CAWSPGWEELFF,TGTGCCTGGAGCCCTGGATGGGAGGAACTGTTTTTT
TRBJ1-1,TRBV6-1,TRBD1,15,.,CASTGTGGLNTEAFF,TGTGCCAGCACCGGGACAGGCGGTTTGAACACTGAAGCTTTCTTT
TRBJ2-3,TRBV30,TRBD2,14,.,CAYGLAASTDTQYF,TGTGCCTACGGACTAGCTGCCAGCACAGATACGCAGTATTTT
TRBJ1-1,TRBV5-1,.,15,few,CASSLVPGTNTEAFF,TGCGCCAGCAGCTTGGTTCCAGGAACCAACACTGAAGCTTTCTTT
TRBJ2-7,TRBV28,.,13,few,CASSSRQIYEQYF,TGTGCCAGCAGTTCCCGACAAATATACGAGCAGTACTTC
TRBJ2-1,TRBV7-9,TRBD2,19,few,CASSLAWWTSGSAYNEQFF,TGTGCCAGCAGCTTAGCATGGTGGACTAGCGGGAGCGCCTACAATGAGCAGTTCTTC
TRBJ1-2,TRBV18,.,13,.,CASSKDSNYGYTF,TGTGCCAGCTCGAAGGACAGCAACTATGGCTACACCTTC
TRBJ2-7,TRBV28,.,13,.,CASRLSSAYEQYF,TGTGCCAGCAGGCTAAGTTCCGCGTACGAGCAGTACTTC
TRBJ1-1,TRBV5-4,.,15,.,CASSSDRTLNTEAFF,TGTGCCAGCAGCTCCGACAGGACCCTGAACACTGAAGCTTTCTTT
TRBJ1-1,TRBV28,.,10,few,CASTSTEAFF,TGTGCCAGCACGAGCACTGAAGCTTTCTTT
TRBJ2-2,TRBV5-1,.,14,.,CASSLEGNAGELFF,TGCGCCAGCAGCCTGGAGGGGAACGCCGGGGAGCTGTTTTTT